The clone carrying this T cell receptor (beta chain) was recorded at least ten times. What it recognizes is unknown. With a J-beta primer mix and a sample-barcoded 5' primer, a second PCR ran roughly 7 to 11 cycles. TCRdb reprocessed the 5' RACE reads with MiXCR, giving one entry per CDR3 protein. The sample consists of 1.5 million to 2 million distinct CDR3 sequences, roughly 32% of them appearing once. The data belong to a study of blood T cells in healthy people across ages. Study observations and caveats: In older individuals, TCR beta diversity per million T cells was lower, falling roughly linearly with age.

The CDR3 covers 12 residues. Per the germline V gene, CDR1 is LGHDT and CDR2 is YNNKEL (reference sequence). V was clipped by 1 base and J by 6 bases, with 7 bases between them. The source of this sequence is a woman aged 30 to 39 in good health. The sequenced material came from blood. The chain links TRBV3-1 to TRBJ2-7, with D perhaps TRBD1 or TRBD2 (5 bases each). The DNA for the CDR3 is TGTGCCAGCAGCCAAGCTGGGGGCGAGCAGTACTTC. It specifies CASSQAGGEQYF.